The 4 T cell receptor beta chains listed next were all sequenced from one sample in a study of blood T cells in healthy people across ages. With a J-beta primer mix and a sample-barcoded 5' primer, a second PCR ran roughly 7 to 11 cycles. TCRdb independently ran MiXCR on the 5' RACE reads; one entry per CDR3 protein. The sample lists under 1,000,000 distinct CDR3 sequences, about 47% occurring once. Material: blood. The source is an elderly man in good health.

The rearrangement links TRBV20-1 to TRBJ1-2; D is undetermined. With 1 base removed from V and 4 bases from J, the gap between germline ends came to 10 bases. The CDR3 loop spans 13 amino acids. Germline V lookup: CDR1 DFQATT, CDR2 SNEGSKA (reference sequence). CDR3 amino acids: CSARGSGVYGYTF. CDR3 sequence (DNA): TGCAGTGCTAGAGGTTCAGGTGTCTATGGCTACACCTTC.

This clonotype was detected a few times. The rearrangement links TRBV2 to TRBJ2-7, with 8 nucleotides matching TRBD2. This CDR3 has 15 residues. V was clipped by 4 bases and J by 4 bases; unmatched bases: 9. Looked up from germline, CDR1 is SNHLY and CDR2 is FYNNEI. CDR3 region: CASSVRREVPYEQYF. CDR3 DNA: TGTGCCAGCAGTGTTCGGCGGGAGGTCCCTTACGAGCAGTACTTC.

Comment on this clonotype: Mismatch with germline at one junction end may stem from a read error. The V gene is TRBV3-1, the J gene TRBJ2-1; 9 positions agree with TRBD1. The V gene's germline CDR1 is LGHDT and CDR2 YNNKEL (reference sequence). This CDR3 contains 18 residues. The CDR3 protein is CAGSLPAAGQGMVNEQFF. For the CDR3, the DNA is TGTGCCGGCAGCCTCCCAGCGGCAGGACAGGGGATGGTTAATGAGCAGTTCTTC.

Ten or more counts support this clonotype. V usage is TRBV12-3 or TRBV12-4 and J usage is TRBJ2-4, with D maybe TRBD1 (5 bases). Trimming took 4 bases from V and 0 from J, leaving 10 bases between them. This CDR3 has 15 amino acids. CDR3 coding DNA: TGTGCCAGCAGTTCAGGGATATTAGCCAAAAACATTCAGTACTTC. It encodes CASSSGILAKNIQYF.